This entry concerns a single T cell receptor beta chain. Participant-reported clinical history was the basis for cohort assignment. The data were produced by immunoSEQ multiplex PCR, yet TCRdb's version contains in-frame clones alone and is incomplete. The sample shows 170,000 or so clones, over 75% of them seen only once. These data belong to a study of blood T cell repertoires in COVID-19. Study information: Samples of COVID-19 (acute and convalescent) were obtained from the United States, Italy and Spain.

V was clipped by 3 bases and J by 1 base, with 10 bases between them. The germline V gene has CDR1 SGHRS and CDR2 YFSETQ. This CDR3 has 14 residues. Material for sequencing was PBMCs or T cells enriched from blood (not recorded which). This sequence originates from a woman between 45 and 65 years old who had recovered from COVID-19. The genes are TRBV5-1 and TRBJ1-1, with a weak D call TRBD1 (6 bases). CDR3: CASSSGQSNTEAFF. DNA of the CDR3: TGCGCCAGCAGCTCTGGACAGTCGAACACTGAAGCTTTCTTT.